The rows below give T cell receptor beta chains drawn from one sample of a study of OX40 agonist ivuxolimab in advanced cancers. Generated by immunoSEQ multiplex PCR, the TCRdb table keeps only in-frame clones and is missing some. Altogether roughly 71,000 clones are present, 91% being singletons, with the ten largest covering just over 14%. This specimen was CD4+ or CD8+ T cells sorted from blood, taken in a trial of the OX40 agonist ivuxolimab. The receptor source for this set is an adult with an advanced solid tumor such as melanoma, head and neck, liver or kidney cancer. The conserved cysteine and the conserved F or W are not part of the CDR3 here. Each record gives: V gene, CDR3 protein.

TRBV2 ASSEYSLGQY
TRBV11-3 ASSSTSGATEQY
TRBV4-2 ASSQEGDQTGHEQY
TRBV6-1 ASSELAGGNTGELF
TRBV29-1 SVHGRGLAKNIQY
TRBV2 ASSEDRGDLNSNQPQH
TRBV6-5 ASSYGGAPAAYEQY
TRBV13 ASSHRSDTKNIQY
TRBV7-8 ASSLLVIGTYEQY
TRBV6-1 ASSDSGYTEAF
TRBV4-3 ASSQGTGTYNEQF
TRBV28 ASSSLSGTQETQY
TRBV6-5 ASSPSGDSYEQY
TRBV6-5 ASSYSWGHIDNEQF
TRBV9 ASSGSSGNTIY
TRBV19 ASSSKGSTYEQY
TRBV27 ASSSRLAGVSYNEQF
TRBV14 ASSQDHTDSYNEQF
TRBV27 ASSSRLAGLETQY
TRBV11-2 ASSYPAGGEQF
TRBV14 ASSPPSANTGELF
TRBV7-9 ASSRRDRETQY
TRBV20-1 SAQAPSEQF
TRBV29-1 SVEDGRTGSTYEQY
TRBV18 ASSPPTMGSGANVLT
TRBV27 ASSLNPQVSYNEQF
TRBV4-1 ASSQDQKLF
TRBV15 ATSRVATSNQPQH
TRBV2 ASSQGQGGQETQY
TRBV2 ASSPGTGHDEQY
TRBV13 ASRDSEGYGYT
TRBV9 ASSVEREDRTDTQY
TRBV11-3 ASSLKYSGSAMQY
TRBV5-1 ASSFASGFEQY